The 11 T cell receptor beta chains reported below all come from one sample, sequenced in a study of control samples from healthy donors and cancer patients. Method: immunoSEQ multiplex PCR; TCRdb's copy keeps in-frame clones and lacks some. The table includes 100,000 to 150,000 clones, around 87% detected once. The sequencing input was blood. These receptors were collected from a man in his 60s in good health.

This rearrangement joins TRBV9 to TRBJ1-5, with a weak D call TRBD1 (5 bases). Germline CDR1 and CDR2: SGDLS and YYNGEE. The CDR3 covers 15 residues. Trimming removed 1 base at V and 4 bases at J, with 12 bases between. The CDR3 here is CASSVQDTPNQPQHF. In DNA form, the CDR3 reads TGTGCCAGCAGCGTACAGGACACCCCAAATCAGCCCCAGCATTTT.

This CDR3 is CATFGGGGGGLPLHF. CDR3 coding DNA: TGTGCCACCTTCGGGGGGGGTGGCGGCGGTTTACCCCTCCACTTT. The genes are TRBV28 and TRBJ1-6, with a possible D match to TRBD1 (5 bases). There are 15 residues in the CDR3. Germline V gene lookup returns CDR1 MDHEN and CDR2 SYDVKM. Trimming took 10 bases from V and 12 from J, leaving 25 bases between them.

The chain couples TRBV7-8 to TRBJ2-5; 10 nucleotides line up with TRBD2. V was pared by 4 bases and J by 5 bases, with 7 bases of the junction left unmatched. The CDR3 length is 15 residues. The V gene's germline CDR1 is SGHVS and CDR2 FQNEAQ. CDR3 nucleotide sequence: TGTGCCAGCAGCTCCTTAGGGACTAGCGCGGAGACCCAGTACTTC. It translates to CASSSLGTSAETQYF.

Only one count was recorded for this clone. The V and J genes are TRBV5-1 and TRBJ2-5; D call uncertain. The germline gives CDR1 SGHRS, CDR2 YFSETQ. With 0 bases removed from V and 4 bases from J, the gap between germline ends came to 7 bases. This CDR3 contains 13 residues. The CDR3 loop is CASSLEGLETQYF. DNA for the CDR3: TGCGCCAGCAGCTTGGAAGGGTTAGAGACCCAGTACTTC.

This chain joins TRBV5-1 and TRBJ1-6; maybe TRBD1 (5 bases). V gave up 0 bases and J gave up 7 bases, with 8 bases separating them. The germline V gene has CDR1 SGHRS and CDR2 YFSETQ. This CDR3 has 14 residues. The CDR3 sequence: CASSLGQTNSPLHF. The CDR3 bases are TGCGCCAGCAGCTTGGGACAGACCAATTCACCCCTCCACTTT.

V and J are TRBV2 and TRBJ1-1; TRBD1 is a possible D gene (6 bases). The CDR3 is 14 amino acids. Trimming took 7 bases from V and 4 from J, leaving 16 bases between them. Germline V gene lookup returns CDR1 SNHLY and CDR2 FYNNEI. The CDR3: CASINLGGATEAFF. In DNA form, the CDR3 reads TGTGCCAGCATAAACTTGGGGGGGGCCACTGAAGCTTTCTTT.

The V gene is TRBV6-5, the J gene TRBJ1-2, with D perhaps TRBD1 (5 bases). In germline, CDR1 is MNHEY, CDR2 SVGAGI. The length of the CDR3 is 13 residues. The V gene lost 6 bases and the J gene lost 8 bases, with 16 bases spanning the gap. CDR3 in DNA: TGTGCCAGCAGCCCCGACAGTGTACGCGGCTACACCTTC. As protein: CASSPDSVRGYTF.

The V and J genes are TRBV4-3 and TRBJ1-4, with D maybe TRBD1 (5 bases). Germline CDR1 reads LGHNA; CDR2 reads YSLEER. V lost 3 bases and J 4 bases, leaving 9 bases between the germline ends. The CDR3 runs to 14 residues. The chain's CDR3 is CASSQGRVNEKLFF. The CDR3 DNA sequence: TGCGCCAGCAGCCAGGGCAGGGTTAATGAAAAACTGTTTTTT.

The J gene is TRBJ2-5, the V gene TRBV10-3; no firm D call. This CDR3 is built from 12 residues. The V end was cut by 2 bases, the J end by 2 bases, with 3 bases between. Germline CDR1 and CDR2: ENHRY and SYGVKD. CDR3 in amino acids: CAISEGQETQYF. The CDR3 DNA reads as TGTGCCATCAGTGAGGGGCAAGAGACCCAGTACTTC.

The rearrangement uses TRBV6-2 or TRBV6-3 and TRBJ2-7, with unresolved D. This CDR3 comprises 14 residues. Trimming stripped 4 bases from V and 2 bases from J, with 12 bases between. Germline loops: CDR1 MNHEY, CDR2 SVGEGT. CDR3 region: CASSSRRPPYEQYF. In nucleotides, the CDR3 is TGTGCCAGCAGTTCTCGCCGGCCACCCTACGAGCAGTACTTC.

This clone was observed a single time. V gene TRBV28 combines with J gene TRBJ1-2; 11 nucleotides align to TRBD1. The CDR3 contains 17 residues. The V and J ends lost 6 bases and 3 bases, in that order; junction bases with no gene match: 12. Germline lookup yields CDR1 MDHEN and CDR2 SYDVKM. The CDR3 DNA is TGTGCCAGCAGCTCAAACCCGGGACAGGGGGATCACTATGGCTACACCTTC. Amino acid sequence: CASSSNPGQGDHYGYTF.